This TCR beta chain was sequenced in a study of blood T cell repertoires in COVID-19 (dated by TCRdb to about 2020). As for the study more broadly: The collaborator samples originated in the United States, Italy and Spain and spanned the acute and convalescent phases of COVID-19. Subjects who had been exposed to COVID-19, were actively infected with it, or had recovered from it provided the deeply sampled blood TCRbeta repertoires that made up the dataset. The samples were drawn from the first 160 participants of the ongoing ImmuneRACE study and from 1,254 subjects provided by 6 global collaborators. HLA class I and class II types, where available, came from metadata supplied by the sample provider rather than from assay-based typing. The sample metadata nearly always contained a de-identified subject ID, COVID-19 status, age in years and sex. The repertoires were made available in a free public database intended to serve as a resource for research on the immune response to SARS-CoV-2. The material from the prospective study consisted of cDNA or gDNA derived from T cells, B-cell-depleted T cells, or PBMCs. Results and caveats for the whole study, not just this receptor: Clinical and demographic metadata were provided uncurated, with the amount varying by source and participant.

The collaborating institutions used their own protocols to collect whole blood in K2EDTA tubes. Collaborator samples were shipped for TCRbeta analysis as frozen whole blood, isolated PBMCs, or DNA extracted from either sample type. CDR1 SGDLS and CDR2 YYNGEE are derived from the germline V gene. The CDR3 runs 16 residues from the cysteine to the phenylalanine. The kept DNA is CDR3 alone, 48 bases in frame from the first base. Trimming at the junction amounts to 0 bases on V and 1 base on J, and the germline ends lie 10 bases apart. The immunoSEQ Assay, a bias-controlled multiplex PCR, was used to amplify TCRbeta CDR3 regions from genomic DNA. As for the authors' bioinformatics: The number of nucleated cells in each sample was estimated by amplification of reference gene primers within the assay. To quantify the absolute abundance of each unique TCRbeta CDR3 rearrangement, sequence reads were collapsed and filtered. For each sample, productive Simpson clonality was calculated as the square root of Simpson's diversity index across productive rearrangements. This immuneACCESS table, as held by TCRdb, lists in-frame sequences with V and J called but not all clones. Of the missing ones, under half trace to an unresolved V gene in checked studies; the others have no known cause. Clonal size and the V and J genes are those of that table, whereas D and trimming came from the DNA. The sample profile shows more than 150,000 clones; about three quarters of them were found once. The top ten clonotypes cover 26% of the sample.

Regarding this clone: Its antigen is not yet known. No quality values exist for individual bases; no much larger clone is one base distant.

The sample comprised peripheral blood. This chain joins TRBV9 to TRBJ2-2, with no confident D gene call. This sequence originates from a woman between 65 and 79 years old with acute or convalescent COVID-19. The nucleotides are TGTGCCAGCAGCGTAGGTTTACAGTTGAACACCGGGGAGCTGTTTTTT. Its coded protein is CASSVGLQLNTGELFF.